The clone carrying this TCR beta chain was seen repeatedly, ten times or more. PBMCs were isolated from an approximately 10 ml sample of fresh peripheral blood. These data belong to a study of Graves' ophthalmopathy and Graves' hyperthyroidism. About the study: Peripheral blood was collected at initial diagnosis, before any treatment.

Amplified material comprised TCR beta CDR3 regions derived from RNA transcripts. A first-round RT-PCR used HTBI primers, followed by a second-round multiplex PCR. TCRdb reprocessed the multiplex PCR reads with MiXCR, giving one entry per CDR3 protein. The sample lists hundreds of thousands of distinct CDR3 sequences; 21% were seen once. Germline loops: CDR1 SGHAT, CDR2 FQNNGV. V lost 0 bases, J lost 4 bases, and 12 bases lay in between. CDR3 length: 15 amino acids. The receptor was derived from a woman aged 18 to 35 with stable Graves' hyperthyroidism. The rearrangement links TRBV11-2 to TRBJ2-5; D is perhaps TRBD2 (6 bases). The specimen sequenced was peripheral blood. The CDR3 DNA follows: TGTGCCAGCAGCTTAGATCGGGGGAGCGGAGAGACCCAGTACTTC. Amino acid sequence: CASSLDRGSGETQYF. Combining the CDR3 with reference TRBV11-2 and TRBJ2-5 gives the whole variable domain EAGVAQSPRYKIIEKRQSVAFWCNPISGHATLYWYQQILGQGPKLLIQFQNNGVVDDSQLPKDRFSAERLKGVDSTLKIQPAKLEDSAVYLCASSLDRGSGETQYFGPGTRLLVL.